This TCR beta chain stems from a study of regulatory T cells in long-lasting Graves disease. Researchers made TCR beta libraries by using iRepertoire HTBI primers and running Arm-PCR on CDR3 regions. Each CDR3 protein gets one entry after TCRdb re-called the multiplex PCR reads with MiXCR. The data contain 400,000 to 500,000 distinct CDR3 sequences, less than 20% of them singletons. Many counts were recorded for this clonotype. The CDR3 contains 14 residues. V was pared by 3 bases and J by 0 bases, with 8 bases between. Time point described: newly diagnosed GD, antithyroid drugs for less than 3 months. TCR sequences were obtained from RNA taken from PBMCs. These data also formed part of another study, on T cells in Graves' hyperthyroidism and ophthalmopathy. That study reports: HTBI primers were the set used in a first-round RT-PCR of the TCR CDR3.

Source: peripheral blood mononuclear cells (PBMCs), taken at new diagnosis, from a patient treated with antithyroid drugs. The receptor was isolated from a woman aged 30 to 39 with Graves disease. The rearrangement uses TRBV12-3 or TRBV12-4 and TRBJ1-1; D call uncertain. The CDR3 DNA reads as TGTGCCAGCAGTTTTCTCAAGGTGAACACTGAAGCTTTCTTT. This translates into CASSFLKVNTEAFF.